The present T cell receptor (beta chain) was sequenced within a study of CD8 T cells in ankylosing spondylitis (dated by TCRdb to between 2016 and 2019). With respect to the entire study: T cell receptor beta repertoires were profiled in healthy donors and ankylosing spondylitis patients so that disease-linked TCR variants could be found. Peripheral blood was sampled, and synovial fluid was also collected from ankylosing spondylitis patients. The full study cohort was made up of about 24 ankylosing spondylitis patients and roughly 100 healthy donors. The paper as a whole reports these results and caveats: A CD8+ phenotype was shown by the disease-linked clones, which were found at relatively low frequencies in peripheral blood. Blood from ankylosing spondylitis patients appeared to be characterized by a TCR beta motif made up of several highly homologous amino acid variants. The disease-linked clones were reported to be significantly enriched in matched synovial fluid samples from ankylosing spondylitis patients. Some motif variants had previously been reported in the synovial fluid and blood of reactive arthritis patients, which suggests shared mechanisms of disease initiation.

In its sample, this clonotype was seen many times. Its binding antigen is unknown. Per-base quality was not reported, and no clone a single base away is much larger than it. The CDR3 holds 14 amino acids from the cysteine to the phenylalanine. Only the CDR3 part of the read is kept: 42 bases, read in frame from the first base. Per the germline V gene, SGDLS is the CDR1 and YYNGEE is the CDR2. V loses 3 bases of germline sequence and J loses 1 base, and the interval between the two ends is 10 bases. The instrument was an Illumina HiSeq 2500. Quantitative 5'-RACE with molecular barcodes was used to prepare TCR beta libraries. The study's processing was this. A new computational method, built on a probabilistic model of VDJ rearrangement, was used to identify disease-linked TCR variants. In TCRdb, the public reads were trimmed at Q25 with fastp and aligned with MiXCR, with productive beta chains retained. Each CDR3 protein gets just one entry, which takes the most common genes and DNA from the rows behind it. TCRdb's processing, not the authors', yielded these V and J calls. Present in this sample are 8,500 to 9,000 distinct CDR3 sequences, under 4% of which were seen just once. The ten most abundant clones make up more than 9% of the sample.

The specimen sequenced was blood, either unsorted or a sorted T cell fraction (not recorded which). The chain is made from TRBV9 and TRBJ1-1, and perhaps TRBD1 as D gene, on 5 matching bases. The sequence was obtained from a female donor with ankylosing spondylitis or in good health (not recorded which). The nucleotide sequence reads as follows: TGTGCCAGCAGCGAGACAGTCACGAACACTGAAGCTTTCTTT. Its protein reads: CASSETVTNTEAFF.